These 30 T cell receptor beta chains were sequenced from one sample in a study of blood T cell repertoires in COVID-19. Only in-frame clones appear in the TCRdb table, and some are missing; sequencing was by immunoSEQ multiplex PCR. The repertoire consists of about 220,000 clones, with about four fifths occurring once and the leading ten covering roughly 5%. Sequencing was performed on PBMCs or T cells enriched from blood (not recorded which). The receptors stem from a woman between 50 and 59 years old who had been exposed to COVID-19.

This clone was detected once. Other DNA sequences in the same sample also yield this CDR3. This chain uses TRBV24-1 with TRBJ1-2, with unresolved D. CDR3 length equals 12 residues. Germline values: CDR1 KGHDR, CDR2 SFDVKD. V gave up 2 bases and J gave up 2 bases, with 2 bases separating them. In DNA form, the CDR3 reads TGTGCCACCAGTGATTCAAACTATGGCTACACCTTC. It is translated as CATSDSNYGYTF.

Details on this clone: No DNA is shown, since the ends of the CDR3 on it are uncertain; the CDR3 is the one TCRdb lists. This rearrangement joins TRBV27 to TRBJ1-6. The CDR3 adds up to 16 amino acids, both ends counted. The V gene's germline CDR1 is MNHEY and CDR2 SMNVEV (reference sequence). The CDR3 region is CASSSSGEQRDSPLHF.

This chain uses TRBV12-5 with TRBJ1-2, with 8 bases that match TRBD1. Unmatched junction bases numbered 10, after V lost 4 bases and J lost 6 bases. The CDR3 covers 15 residues. The germline V gene has CDR1 LGHNT and CDR2 FRNRAP. This chain's CDR3 is CASGSPTGETDGYTF. Here the CDR3 DNA reads TGTGCTAGTGGTTCGCCGACAGGGGAGACGGATGGCTACACCTTC. The entire variable domain, with the rest obtained from reference TRBV12-5 and TRBJ1-2, is as follows: DARVTQTPRHKVTEMGQEVTMRCQPILGHNTVFWYRQTMMQGLELLAYFRNRAPLDDSGMPKDRFSAEMPDATLATLKIQPSEPRDSAVYFCASGSPTGETDGYTFGSGTRLTVV.

The chain combines TRBV10-3 with TRBJ2-1, with 7 bases matching TRBD1. This CDR3 has 11 amino acids. Germline lookup yields CDR1 ENHRY and CDR2 SYGVKD. Trimming removed 5 bases from V and 8 bases from J; junction bases left unmatched: 0. In DNA, the CDR3 is TGTGCCATCAGTACAGGGGATGAGCAGTTCTTC. Protein sequence: CAISTGDEQFF.

The gene calls are TRBV20-1 and TRBJ2-3; 9 nucleotides align to TRBD2. V gave up 3 bases and J gave up 1 base; unmatched junction bases: 5. The CDR3 has 15 residues. Germline V lookup: CDR1 DFQATT, CDR2 SNEGSKA (reference sequence). Written as DNA, the CDR3 is TGCAGTGCTAGTGTGGCTAGCGGGGGCACAGATACGCAGTATTTT. Amino acids: CSASVASGGTDTQYF.

The rearrangement uses TRBV9 and TRBJ1-2, with 8 bases aligning to TRBD1. V was pared by 0 bases and J by 7 bases, with 5 bases of the junction left unmatched. CDR1 and CDR2 from the germline V gene are SGDLS and YYNGEE. The CDR3 is 14 amino acids. In DNA form, the CDR3 reads TGTGCCAGCAGCGTAGTCGCAGGGGGCTTTGGCTACACCTTC. Amino acids: CASSVVAGGFGYTF.

CDR3 coding DNA: TGTGCCAGCAGCCCGGGGGGGATTAAAGCTTTCTTT. Translating gives CASSPGGIKAFF. This rearrangement joins TRBV12-3 or TRBV12-4 to TRBJ1-1; a weak D match, TRBD1 (5 bases). The CDR3 is 12 residues long. Between the trimmed V and J ends, which lost 6 bases and 9 bases, there was a span of 14 bases.

This chain uses TRBV5-5 with TRBJ1-2; D is undetermined. Germline V gives CDR1 SGHKS, CDR2 YYEKEE (reference sequence). CDR3 length: 13 residues. Trimming removed 2 bases from V and 7 bases from J, with 12 bases in between. CDR3 DNA: TGTGCCAGCAGCTTAACAGCTTCGAGTGGCTACACCTTC. Protein: CASSLTASSGYTF.

Written as DNA, the CDR3 is TGTGCCAGCAGCCAATCGACTTTCAATCAGCCCCAGCATTTT. This codes for CASSQSTFNQPQHF. The chain employs TRBV16 and TRBJ1-5; D gene unclear. Deletions cut 0 bases from V and 3 bases from J, with 6 bases between. The CDR3 covers 14 residues. CDR1 is KGHSY, CDR2 FQNENV, per germline.

V is TRBV18 and J is TRBJ2-5; perhaps TRBD1 as D (5 bases). The V and J ends lost 6 bases and 0 bases respectively, with 17 bases between them. Germline assignment: CDR1 KGHSH and CDR2 LQKENI. The CDR3 spans 16 residues. CDR3 amino acids: CASSLRLDSYQETQYF. The DNA of the CDR3 is TGTGCCAGCTCCCTTCGACTTGACAGCTACCAAGAGACCCAGTACTTC.

The CDR3 reads CASSYGGDTQYF. As DNA, the CDR3 is TGTGCCAGCTCGTACGGCGGGGATACGCAGTATTTT. V and J are TRBV18 and TRBJ2-3, with a weak D call TRBD2 (5 bases). Per germline, CDR1 KGHSH and CDR2 LQKENI. The length of the CDR3 is 12 residues. V lost 6 bases and J 6 bases, leaving 10 bases between the germline ends.

The chain combines TRBV27 with TRBJ1-2; perhaps TRBD1 as D (5 bases). Looked up from germline, CDR1 is MNHEY and CDR2 is SMNVEV (reference sequence). The germline V and J ends were trimmed by 7 bases and 4 bases, with 16 bases remaining between them. This CDR3 has 14 residues. The CDR3 protein is CASKGEPTAYGYTF. DNA of the CDR3: TGTGCCAGCAAAGGGGAACCAACTGCCTATGGCTACACCTTC.

The chain recombines TRBV28 with TRBJ1-2, with D possibly matching TRBD1 (5 bases). The CDR3 length is 12 residues. CDR1 MDHEN and CDR2 SYDVKM come from the germline V gene. The ends were cut back, 6 bases at V and 5 bases at J, with 10 bases in the middle. As DNA, the CDR3 is TGTGCCAGCAGCTCCGGGGGGTATGGCTACACCTTC. It yields the protein CASSSGGYGYTF.

The gene calls are TRBV21-1 and TRBJ2-3; TRBD1, the table's D call, lacks a check against the DNA. TRBV21-1 is noted as a pseudogene. The CDR3 sequence is 16 residues long. CDR3 DNA: TGTGCCAGCAGCAATCCCCGGACAGGGCGAACAGATACGCAGTATTTT. This encodes CASSNPRTGRTDTQYF.

The rearrangement links TRBV7-8 to TRBJ1-5; D is uncertain. The V end was cut by 3 bases, the J end by 0 bases, with 9 bases between. Germline CDR1 and CDR2: SGHVS and FQNEAQ. There are 15 residues in the CDR3. CDR3 protein: CASSFSASSNQPQHF. In DNA form, the CDR3 reads TGTGCCAGCAGCTTCAGCGCTTCTAGCAATCAGCCCCAGCATTTT.

This clone was picked up a small number of times. The gene calls are TRBV24-1 and TRBJ2-1, with 9 bases fitting TRBD2. From germline, CDR1 is KGHDR and CDR2 SFDVKD. The CDR3 runs 16 residues. Germline trimming cut 4 bases from V and 0 bases from J; bases unmatched to any gene: 3. The CDR3 region has the DNA TGTGCCACCAGTGAGGTTAGCGGGAGCTCCTACAATGAGCAGTTCTTC. Protein: CATSEVSGSSYNEQFF.

The J gene is TRBJ1-1, the V gene TRBV7-6; D ambiguous. From germline, CDR1 is SGHVS and CDR2 FNYEAQ. The V and J ends lost 0 bases and 1 base respectively, with 12 bases between them. The CDR3 is made up of 16 amino acids. In DNA, the CDR3 is TGTGCCAGCAGCTTAGCGCCAGGCAGCAAGAACACTGAAGCTTTCTTT. It translates to CASSLAPGSKNTEAFF.

This clone occurred once. The chain employs TRBV2 and TRBJ1-4; weak D call: TRBD1 (6 bases). Per the germline V gene, CDR1 is SNHLY and CDR2 is FYNNEI. The CDR3 runs 14 residues. V was clipped by 6 bases and J by 10 bases, with 18 bases between them. CDR3 in amino acids: CASSAQGTSGKLFF. DNA of the CDR3: TGTGCCAGCAGCGCACAGGGAACCTCGGGAAAACTGTTTTTT.

The chain employs TRBV4-2 and TRBJ2-3; the D is unclear. This CDR3 is 14 amino acids long. Trimming left V 4 bases short and J 1 base short, with 9 bases between. Germline V CDR1 and CDR2: LGHNA, YNFKEQ. CDR3 nucleotide sequence: TGTGCCAGCAGCCGCCCACTGGGCACAGATACGCAGTATTTT. Translating it yields CASSRPLGTDTQYF.

V usage is TRBV7-2 and J usage is TRBJ1-2; TRBD1 might be the D (6 bases). V was shortened by 4 bases and J by 2 bases, with 8 bases between the two germline ends. The CDR3 has 13 residues. The germline gives CDR1 SGHTA, CDR2 FQGNSA. Here the CDR3 reads CASSYGQNYGYTF. As DNA, the CDR3 is TGTGCCAGCAGCTACGGACAGAACTATGGCTACACCTTC.

The J gene is TRBJ2-1, the V gene TRBV19, with D perhaps TRBD2 (6 bases). In germline, CDR1 is LNHDA, CDR2 SQIVND (reference sequence). The CDR3 has 17 residues. Trimming removed 3 bases at V and 3 bases at J, with 18 bases between. The CDR3 is CASSILGTLRGYNEQFF. Written as DNA, the CDR3 is TGTGCCAGTAGTATTCTAGGGACTTTAAGGGGCTACAATGAGCAGTTCTTC.

The V gene is TRBV19, the J gene TRBJ1-2; a weak D match, TRBD1 (5 bases). The CDR3 is made up of 15 amino acids. CDR1 is LNHDA, CDR2 SQIVND, per germline (reference sequence). Trimming took off 5 bases at V and 2 bases at J, with 15 bases between the two ends. The CDR3 protein is CASSLGLWANYGYTF. In DNA form, the CDR3 reads TGTGCCAGTAGTTTGGGACTGTGGGCAAACTATGGCTACACCTTC.

This clone was observed a few times. V is TRBV21-1 and J is TRBJ1-3. TRBV21-1 is flagged as a pseudogene. This CDR3 region has 15 residues. The CDR3 DNA sequence: TGTGCCAGCAGCTCCAAACGGACGGGAGTATACACCATATATTTT. Protein: CASSSKRTGVYTIYF.

The chain carries TRBV11-2 and TRBJ2-7; D remains unclear. Germline CDR1 SGHAT, CDR2 FQNNGV. V lost 4 bases and J 2 bases, leaving 3 bases between the germline ends. The CDR3 has 11 residues. CDR3 region: CASSSTYEQYF. CDR3 nucleotides: TGTGCCAGCAGCTCCACCTACGAGCAGTACTTC.

This clone was found many times. The V gene is TRBV5-1, the J gene TRBJ2-3; 7 bases match TRBD1. V lost 3 bases, J lost 1 base, and 2 bases stayed unmatched. Germline V gives CDR1 SGHRS, CDR2 YFSETQ. The CDR3 is 14 amino acids. CDR3 amino acids: CASSWGQRTDTQYF. DNA for the CDR3: TGCGCCAGCAGCTGGGGACAGCGCACAGATACGCAGTATTTT.

The J gene is TRBJ2-3, the V gene TRBV3-1 (or the pseudogene TRBV3-2), with TRBD1 matching 8 bases. With V trimmed by 4 bases and J by 4 bases, 7 bases remained unmatched. There are 15 residues in the CDR3. From germline, CDR1 is LGHDT and CDR2 YNNKEL (reference sequence). CDR3 residues: CASSPRQGLSDTQYF. The CDR3 coding sequence is TGTGCCAGCAGCCCACGACAGGGGCTCTCAGATACGCAGTATTTT.

This clone has just a few counts. J is TRBJ2-7 and V is TRBV7-2, with 8 bases that match TRBD1. Germline CDR1 is SGHTA and CDR2 is FQGNSA. Unmatched junction bases numbered 2, after V lost 5 bases and J lost 2 bases. This CDR3 has 13 residues. The CDR3 DNA is TGTGCCAGCAGCGTGACAGGGGCCTACGAGCAGTACTTC. The encoded protein is CASSVTGAYEQYF.

The genes are TRBV2 and TRBJ1-6; 10 positions agree with TRBD1. Germline CDR1 SNHLY, CDR2 FYNNEI. The CDR3 covers 14 residues. Germline trimming cut 3 bases from V and 10 bases from J; bases unmatched to any gene: 3. Here the CDR3 DNA reads TGTGCCAGCAGTGAGGGGACAGGGGTCTCACCCCTCCACTTT. Residues: CASSEGTGVSPLHF.

V is TRBV19 and J is TRBJ1-5; D gene ambiguous. CDR3 length equals 15 residues. Germline CDR1 LNHDA, CDR2 SQIVND (reference sequence). Deletions cut 4 bases from V and 7 bases from J, with 17 bases between. This CDR3 reads CASSTRGTTGQPQHF. CDR3 nucleotide sequence: TGTGCCAGTAGTACGCGGGGAACGACGGGGCAGCCCCAGCATTTT.

The gene calls are TRBV5-1 and TRBJ2-7; TRBD1 might be the D (7 bases). Trimming removed 1 base at V and 0 bases at J, with 14 bases between. CDR1 is SGHRS and CDR2 is YFSETQ in the germline V gene. This CDR3 region has 16 residues. CDR3 sequence reads: CASSLRRGQASYEQYF. The DNA of the CDR3 is TGCGCCAGCAGCTTGAGGAGGGGGCAGGCCTCCTACGAGCAGTACTTC. Based on the CDR3 plus reference TRBV5-1 and TRBJ2-7, the full variable domain is KAGVTQTPRYLIKTRGQQVTLSCSPISGHRSVSWYQQTPGQGLQFLFEYFSETQRNKGNFPGRFSGRQFSNSRSEMNVSTLELGDSALYLCASSLRRGQASYEQYFGPGTRLTVT.